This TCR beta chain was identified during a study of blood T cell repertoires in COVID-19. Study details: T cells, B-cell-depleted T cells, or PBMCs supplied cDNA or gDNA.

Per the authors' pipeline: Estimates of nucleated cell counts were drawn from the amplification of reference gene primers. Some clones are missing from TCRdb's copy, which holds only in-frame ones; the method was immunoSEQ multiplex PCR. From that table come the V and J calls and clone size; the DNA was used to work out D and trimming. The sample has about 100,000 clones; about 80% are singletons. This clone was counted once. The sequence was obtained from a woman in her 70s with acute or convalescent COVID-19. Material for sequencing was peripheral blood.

The CDR3 loop reads CAWSLGVGGELFF. The CDR3 region has the DNA TGTGCCTGGAGCCTCGGGGTGGGCGGGGAGCTGTTTTTT. The chain employs TRBV30 and TRBJ2-2, with a weak D call TRBD2 (5 bases). V shed 3 bases and J shed 7 bases, with 12 bases lying between them. The V gene's germline CDR1 is GTSNPN and CDR2 SVGIG (reference sequence). This CDR3 has 13 residues.